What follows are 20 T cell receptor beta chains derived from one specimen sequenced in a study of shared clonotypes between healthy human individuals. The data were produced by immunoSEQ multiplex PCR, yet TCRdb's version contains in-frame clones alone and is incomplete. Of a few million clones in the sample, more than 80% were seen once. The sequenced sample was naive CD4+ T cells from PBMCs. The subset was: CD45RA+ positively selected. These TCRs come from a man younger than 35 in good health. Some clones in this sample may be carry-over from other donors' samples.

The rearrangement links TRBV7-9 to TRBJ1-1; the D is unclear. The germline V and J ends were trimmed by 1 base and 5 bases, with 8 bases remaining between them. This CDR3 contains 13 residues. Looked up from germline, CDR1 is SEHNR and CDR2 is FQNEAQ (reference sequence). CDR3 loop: CASSLEQETEAFF. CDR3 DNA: TGTGCCAGCAGCTTAGAGCAGGAGACTGAAGCTTTCTTT.

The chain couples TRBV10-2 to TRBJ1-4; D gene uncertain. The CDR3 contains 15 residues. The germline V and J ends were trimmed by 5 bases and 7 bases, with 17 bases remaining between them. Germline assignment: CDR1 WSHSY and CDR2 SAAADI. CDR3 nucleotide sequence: TGCGCCAGCAGTCCCTTAGGACGGACCCCTGAAAAACTGTTTTTT. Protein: CASSPLGRTPEKLFF.

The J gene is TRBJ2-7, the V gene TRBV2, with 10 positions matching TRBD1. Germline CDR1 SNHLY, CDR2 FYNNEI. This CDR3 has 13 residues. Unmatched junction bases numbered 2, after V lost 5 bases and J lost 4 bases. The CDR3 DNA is TGTGCCAGCAGTAGGACAGGGGGTTACGAGCAGTACTTC. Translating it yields CASSRTGGYEQYF.

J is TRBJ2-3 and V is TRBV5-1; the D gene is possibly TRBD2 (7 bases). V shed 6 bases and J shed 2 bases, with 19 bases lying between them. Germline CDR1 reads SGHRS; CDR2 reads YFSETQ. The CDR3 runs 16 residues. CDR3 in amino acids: CASTTGGPLFTDTQYF. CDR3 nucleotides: TGCGCCAGCACGACCGGGGGGCCACTTTTCACAGATACGCAGTATTTT.

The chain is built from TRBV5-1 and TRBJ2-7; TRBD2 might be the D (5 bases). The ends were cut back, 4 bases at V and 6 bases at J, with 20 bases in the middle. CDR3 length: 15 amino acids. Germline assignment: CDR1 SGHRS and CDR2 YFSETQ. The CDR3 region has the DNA TGCGCCAGCAGCGCCGCCCCGTCTAGCCTCGGCGAGCAGTACTTC. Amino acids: CASSAAPSSLGEQYF. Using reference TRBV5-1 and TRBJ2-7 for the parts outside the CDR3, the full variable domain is KAGVTQTPRYLIKTRGQQVTLSCSPISGHRSVSWYQQTPGQGLQFLFEYFSETQRNKGNFPGRFSGRQFSNSRSEMNVSTLELGDSALYLCASSAAPSSLGEQYFGPGTRLTVT.

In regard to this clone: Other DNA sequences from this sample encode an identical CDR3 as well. The CDR3 sequence: CASSQDLYQPQHF. CDR3 DNA: TGTGCCAGCAGCCAAGATCTCTATCAGCCCCAGCATTTT. The genes are TRBV14 and TRBJ1-5, with unresolved D. The CDR3 has 13 residues. Deletions cut 0 bases from V and 5 bases from J, with 5 bases between. Per the germline V gene, CDR1 is SGHDN and CDR2 is FVKESK.

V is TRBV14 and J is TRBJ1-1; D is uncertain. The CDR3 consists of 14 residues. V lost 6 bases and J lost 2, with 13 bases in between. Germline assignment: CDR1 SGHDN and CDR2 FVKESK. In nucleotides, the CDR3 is TGTGCCAGCAGGCCAAGAACTCTAAACACTGAAGCTTTCTTT. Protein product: CASRPRTLNTEAFF.

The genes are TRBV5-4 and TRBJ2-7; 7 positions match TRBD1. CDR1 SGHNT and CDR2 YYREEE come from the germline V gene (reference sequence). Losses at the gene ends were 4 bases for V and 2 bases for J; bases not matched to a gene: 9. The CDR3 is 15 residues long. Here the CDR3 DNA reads TGTGCCAGCAGCCAAGGACAGGCTCAACCCTACGAGCAGTACTTC. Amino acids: CASSQGQAQPYEQYF.

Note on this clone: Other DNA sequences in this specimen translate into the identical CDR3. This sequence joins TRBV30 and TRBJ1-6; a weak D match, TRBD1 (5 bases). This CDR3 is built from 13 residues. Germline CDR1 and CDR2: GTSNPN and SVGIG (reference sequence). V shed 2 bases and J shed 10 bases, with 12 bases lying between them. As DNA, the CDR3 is TGTGCCTGGAGTACCCAGGGTGGGTCACCCCTCCACTTT. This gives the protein CAWSTQGGSPLHF.

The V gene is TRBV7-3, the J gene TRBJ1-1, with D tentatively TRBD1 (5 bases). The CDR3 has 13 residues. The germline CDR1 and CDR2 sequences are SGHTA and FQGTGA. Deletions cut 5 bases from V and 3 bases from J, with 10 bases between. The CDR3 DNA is TGTGCCAGCAGCAGGGGCTTGGACACTGAAGCTTTCTTT. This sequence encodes CASSRGLDTEAFF.

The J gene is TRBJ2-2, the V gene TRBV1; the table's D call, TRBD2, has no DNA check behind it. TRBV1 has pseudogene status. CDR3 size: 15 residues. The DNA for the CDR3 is TGCACCAGCAGCCACCGGACTTTTAACACCGGGGAGCTGTTTTTT. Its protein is CTSSHRTFNTGELFF.

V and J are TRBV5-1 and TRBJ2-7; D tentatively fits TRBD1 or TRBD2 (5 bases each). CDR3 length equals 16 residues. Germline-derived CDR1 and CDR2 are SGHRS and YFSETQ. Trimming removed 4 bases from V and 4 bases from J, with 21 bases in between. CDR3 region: CASSPGDASGSYEQYF. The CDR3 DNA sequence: TGCGCCAGCAGCCCGGGTGACGCTTCAGGGAGTTACGAGCAGTACTTC.

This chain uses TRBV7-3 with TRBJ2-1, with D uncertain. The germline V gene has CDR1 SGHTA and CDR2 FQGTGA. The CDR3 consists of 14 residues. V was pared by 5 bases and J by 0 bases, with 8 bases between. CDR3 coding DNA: TGTGCCAGCAGCCATTCTAGCTCCTACAATGAGCAGTTCTTC. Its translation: CASSHSSSYNEQFF.

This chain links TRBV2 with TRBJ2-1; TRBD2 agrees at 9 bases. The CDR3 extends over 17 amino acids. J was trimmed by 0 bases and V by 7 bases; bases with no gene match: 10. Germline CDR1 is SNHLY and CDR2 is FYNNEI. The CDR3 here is CASTGSGRDSSYNEQFF. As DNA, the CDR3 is TGTGCCAGCACTGGTAGCGGGAGAGACAGCTCCTACAATGAGCAGTTCTTC.

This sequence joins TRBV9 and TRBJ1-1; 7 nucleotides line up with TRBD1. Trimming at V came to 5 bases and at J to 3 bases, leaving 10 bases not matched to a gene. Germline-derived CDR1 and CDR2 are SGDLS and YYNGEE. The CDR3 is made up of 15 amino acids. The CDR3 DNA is TGTGCCAGCAGTCGTGGCCACAGGGGCGACACTGAAGCTTTCTTT. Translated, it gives CASSRGHRGDTEAFF.

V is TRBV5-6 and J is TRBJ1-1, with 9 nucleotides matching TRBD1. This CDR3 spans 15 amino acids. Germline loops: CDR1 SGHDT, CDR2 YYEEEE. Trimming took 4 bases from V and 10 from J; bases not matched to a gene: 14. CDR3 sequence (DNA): TGTGCCAGCAGCGGGTTGGGGGACAGGGCAACTTTAGCTTTCTTT. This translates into CASSGLGDRATLAFF.

The CDR3 DNA is TGTGCCAGCAGTGCGGAGACGGGAGGGGGGGAGCTGTTTTTT. The encoded protein is CASSAETGGGELFF. The J gene is TRBJ2-2, the V gene TRBV2; 8 nucleotides align to TRBD2. Looked up from germline, CDR1 is SNHLY and CDR2 is FYNNEI. The V segment lost 4 bases and the J segment 8 bases; nucleotides outside the gene matches: 6. The CDR3 is 14 amino acids.

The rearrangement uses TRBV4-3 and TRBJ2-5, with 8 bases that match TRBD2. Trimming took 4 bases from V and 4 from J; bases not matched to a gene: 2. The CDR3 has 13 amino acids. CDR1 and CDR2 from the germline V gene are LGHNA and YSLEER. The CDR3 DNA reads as TGCGCCAGCAGCCCGGGGGGGGCAGAGACCCAGTACTTC. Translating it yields CASSPGGAETQYF.

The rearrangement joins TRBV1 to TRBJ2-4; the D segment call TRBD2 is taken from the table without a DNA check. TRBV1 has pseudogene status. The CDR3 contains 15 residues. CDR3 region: CTSSQDLLAKNIQYF. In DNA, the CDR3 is TGCACCAGCAGCCAAGATCTCCTAGCCAAAAACATTCAGTACTTC.

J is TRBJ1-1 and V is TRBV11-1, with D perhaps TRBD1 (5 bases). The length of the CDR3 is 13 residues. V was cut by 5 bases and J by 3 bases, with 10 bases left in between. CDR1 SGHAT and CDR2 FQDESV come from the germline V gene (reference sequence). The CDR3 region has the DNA TGTGCCAGCAGCATGGGACTACACACTGAAGCTTTCTTT. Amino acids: CASSMGLHTEAFF. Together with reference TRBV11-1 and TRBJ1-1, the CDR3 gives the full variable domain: EAEVAQSPRYKITEKSQAVAFWCDPISGHATLYWYRQILGQGPELLVQFQDESVVDDSQLPKDRFSAERLKGVDSTLKIQPAELGDSAMYLCASSMGLHTEAFFGQGTRLTVV.